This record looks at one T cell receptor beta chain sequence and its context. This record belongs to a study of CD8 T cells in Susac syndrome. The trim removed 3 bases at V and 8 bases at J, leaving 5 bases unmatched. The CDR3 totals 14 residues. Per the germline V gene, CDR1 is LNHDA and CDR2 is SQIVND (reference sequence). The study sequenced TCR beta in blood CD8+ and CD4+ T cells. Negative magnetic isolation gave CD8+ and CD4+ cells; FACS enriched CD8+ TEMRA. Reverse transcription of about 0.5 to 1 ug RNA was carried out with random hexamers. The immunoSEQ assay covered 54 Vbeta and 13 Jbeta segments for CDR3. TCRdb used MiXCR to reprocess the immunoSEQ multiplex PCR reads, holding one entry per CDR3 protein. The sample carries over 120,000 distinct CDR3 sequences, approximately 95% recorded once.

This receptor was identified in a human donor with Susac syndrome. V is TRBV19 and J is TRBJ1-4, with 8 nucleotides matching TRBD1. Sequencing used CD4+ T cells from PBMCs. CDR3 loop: CASSIPTGVEKLFF. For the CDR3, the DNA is TGTGCCAGTAGTATTCCGACAGGGGTCGAAAAACTGTTTTTT.